This TCR beta chain was identified in a study of blood T cells in healthy people across ages. PCR was performed a second time for about 7 to 12 cycles using a sample-barcoded 5' primer and a J-beta primer mix. One entry per CDR3 protein, called by TCRdb with MiXCR from the 5' RACE reads. The sample shows under 700,000 distinct CDR3 sequences, 20% to 30% of them seen only once. Trimming removed 7 bases at V and 1 base at J, with 12 bases between. Germline loops: CDR1 KGHDR, CDR2 SFDVKD. The CDR3 is 15 residues long. The sample also formed part of further work on T cells of mothers and their children. According to that study: The people who donated were a few healthy Caucasian mothers and their six children.

The source material was blood. The TCR was taken from a boy between 10 and 17 years old in good health. The J gene is TRBJ2-2, the V gene TRBV24-1; D is perhaps TRBD1 (6 bases). As DNA, the CDR3 is TGTGCCACCAGCCTCTCGGGACAGAACACCGGGGAGCTGTTTTTT. This sequence encodes CATSLSGQNTGELFF.